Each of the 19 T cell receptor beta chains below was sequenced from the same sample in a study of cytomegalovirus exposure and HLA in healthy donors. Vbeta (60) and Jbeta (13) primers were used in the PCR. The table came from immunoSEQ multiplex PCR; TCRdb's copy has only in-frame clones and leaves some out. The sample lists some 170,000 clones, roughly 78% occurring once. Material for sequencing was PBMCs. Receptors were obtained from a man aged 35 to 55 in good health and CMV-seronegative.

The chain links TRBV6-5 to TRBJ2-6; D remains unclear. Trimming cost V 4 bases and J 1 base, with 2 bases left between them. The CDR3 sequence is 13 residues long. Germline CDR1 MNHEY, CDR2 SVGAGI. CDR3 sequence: CASSSSGANVLTF. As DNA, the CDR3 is TGTGCCAGCAGTTCTTCTGGGGCCAACGTCCTGACTTTC.

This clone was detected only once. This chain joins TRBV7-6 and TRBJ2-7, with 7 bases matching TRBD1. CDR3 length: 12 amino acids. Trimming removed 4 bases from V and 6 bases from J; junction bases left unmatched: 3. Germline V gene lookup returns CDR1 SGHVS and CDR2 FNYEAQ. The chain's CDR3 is CASSSSGGEQYF. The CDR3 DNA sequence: TGTGCCAGCAGCTCATCAGGGGGCGAGCAGTACTTC.

The CDR3 nucleotides read TGTGCCTCCTCCAGTTTATTACCGTACGAGCAGTACTTC. Protein: CASSSLLPYEQYF. The J gene is TRBJ2-7, the V gene TRBV28; D not resolved. This CDR3 comprises 13 residues. Germline lookup yields CDR1 MDHEN and CDR2 SYDVKM. The V gene lost 11 bases and the J gene lost 4 bases, with 18 bases spanning the gap.

The CDR3 DNA reads as TGTGCCAGCAGCCGCGCAAACAGGGTCGGCTACACCTTC. It is translated as CASSRANRVGYTF. The chain joins TRBV14 to TRBJ1-2; D may be TRBD1 (6 bases). Germline values: CDR1 SGHDN, CDR2 FVKESK. This CDR3 is built from 13 residues. The germline V and J ends were trimmed by 4 bases and 8 bases, with 14 bases remaining between them.

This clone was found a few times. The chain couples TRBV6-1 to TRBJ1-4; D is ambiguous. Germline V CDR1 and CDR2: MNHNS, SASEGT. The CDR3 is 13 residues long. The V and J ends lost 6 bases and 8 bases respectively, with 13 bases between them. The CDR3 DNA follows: TGTGCCAGCAGGCCGGAGGGTGTAGAAAAACTGTTTTTT. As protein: CASRPEGVEKLFF.

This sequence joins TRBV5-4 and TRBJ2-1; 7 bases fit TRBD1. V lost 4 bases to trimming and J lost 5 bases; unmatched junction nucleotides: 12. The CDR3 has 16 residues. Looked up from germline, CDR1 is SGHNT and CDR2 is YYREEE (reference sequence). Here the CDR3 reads CASSRDRVGANNEQFF. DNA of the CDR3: TGTGCCAGCAGCCGTGACAGGGTCGGGGCTAACAATGAGCAGTTCTTC.

The CDR3 nucleotides are TGTGCCAGCAGCTTATCGGGGGGTGACAGAGTCGGCAATCAGCCCCAGCATTTT. Translated: CASSLSGGDRVGNQPQHF. The gene calls are TRBV7-2 and TRBJ1-5, with D perhaps matching TRBD1 (5 bases). V dropped 2 bases and J dropped 2 bases, with 19 bases sitting between them. The CDR3 totals 18 residues. Germline V gene sequence: CDR1 SGHTA, CDR2 FQGNSA.

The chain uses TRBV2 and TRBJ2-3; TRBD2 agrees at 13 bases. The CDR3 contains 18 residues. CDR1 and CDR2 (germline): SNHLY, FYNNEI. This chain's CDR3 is CTHKGALAGGRRTDTQYF. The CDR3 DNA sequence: TGTACACACAAGGGAGCACTAGCGGGAGGGCGTCGCACAGATACGCAGTATTTT.

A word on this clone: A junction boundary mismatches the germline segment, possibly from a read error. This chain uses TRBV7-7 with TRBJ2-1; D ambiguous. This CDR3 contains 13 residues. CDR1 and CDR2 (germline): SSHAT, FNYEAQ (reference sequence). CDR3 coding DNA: TGTGCTAGCAGCTTCTCGCAGGTGAATGAGCAGTTCTTC. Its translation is CASSFSQVNEQFF.

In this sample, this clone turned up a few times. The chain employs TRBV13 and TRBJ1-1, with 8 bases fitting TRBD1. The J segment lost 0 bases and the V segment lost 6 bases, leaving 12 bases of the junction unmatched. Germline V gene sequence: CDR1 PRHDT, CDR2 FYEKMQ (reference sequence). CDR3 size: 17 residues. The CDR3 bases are TGTGCCAGCAGACCACAGGGGGACTGGACTGTGAACACTGAAGCTTTCTTT. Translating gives CASRPQGDWTVNTEAFF.

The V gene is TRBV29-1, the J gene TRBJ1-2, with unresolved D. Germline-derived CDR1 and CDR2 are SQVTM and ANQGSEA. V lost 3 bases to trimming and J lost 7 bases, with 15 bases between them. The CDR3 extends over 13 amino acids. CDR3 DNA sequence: TGCAGCGTTGACGGCAGCGGCGGGAGTGGCTACACCTTC. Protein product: CSVDGSGGSGYTF. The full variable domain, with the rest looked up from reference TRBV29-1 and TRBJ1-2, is SAVISQKPSRDICQRGTSLTIQCQVDSQVTMMFWYRQQPGQSLTLIATANQGSEATYESGFVIDKFPISRPNLTFSTLTVSNMSPEDSSIYLCSVDGSGGSGYTFGSGTRLTVV.

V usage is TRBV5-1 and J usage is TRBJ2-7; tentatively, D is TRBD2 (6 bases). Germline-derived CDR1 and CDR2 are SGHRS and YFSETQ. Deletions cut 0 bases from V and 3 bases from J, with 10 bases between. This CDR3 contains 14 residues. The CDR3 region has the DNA TGCGCCAGCAGCTTGGAGGGTAGCGGCTACGAGCAGTACTTC. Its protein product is CASSLEGSGYEQYF.

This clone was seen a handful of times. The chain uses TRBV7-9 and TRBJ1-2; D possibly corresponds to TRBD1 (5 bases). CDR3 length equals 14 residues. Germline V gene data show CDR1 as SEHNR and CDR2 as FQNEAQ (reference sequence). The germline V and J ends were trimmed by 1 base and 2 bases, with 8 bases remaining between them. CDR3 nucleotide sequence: TGTGCCAGCAGCTTAGGTACAGGCAACTATGGCTACACCTTC. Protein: CASSLGTGNYGYTF.

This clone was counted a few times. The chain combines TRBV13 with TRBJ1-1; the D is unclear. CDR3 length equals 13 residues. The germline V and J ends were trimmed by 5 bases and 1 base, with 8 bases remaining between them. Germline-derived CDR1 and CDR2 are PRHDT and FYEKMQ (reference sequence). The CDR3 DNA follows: TGTGCCAGCAGCCTACGAGGGAACACTGAAGCTTTCTTT. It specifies CASSLRGNTEAFF.

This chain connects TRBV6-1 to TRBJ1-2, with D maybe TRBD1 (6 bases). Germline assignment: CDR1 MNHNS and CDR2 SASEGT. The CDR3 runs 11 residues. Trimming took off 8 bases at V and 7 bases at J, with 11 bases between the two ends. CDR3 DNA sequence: TGTGCCAGCGGGGACACCCGTGGCTACACCTTC. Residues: CASGDTRGYTF.

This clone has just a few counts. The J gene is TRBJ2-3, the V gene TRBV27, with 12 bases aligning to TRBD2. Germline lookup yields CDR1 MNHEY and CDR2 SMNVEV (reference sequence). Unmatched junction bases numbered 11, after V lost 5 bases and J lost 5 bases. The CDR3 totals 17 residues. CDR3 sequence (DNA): TGTGCCAGCAGTGCAACTCGACTAGCGGGAGCGATAGATACGCAGTATTTT. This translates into CASSATRLAGAIDTQYF.

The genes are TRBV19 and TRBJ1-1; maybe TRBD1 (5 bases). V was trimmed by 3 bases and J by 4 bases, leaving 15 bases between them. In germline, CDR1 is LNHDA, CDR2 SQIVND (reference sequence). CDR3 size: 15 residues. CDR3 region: CASSMGGDGGTEAFF. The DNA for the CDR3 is TGTGCCAGTAGTATGGGAGGGGACGGAGGCACTGAAGCTTTCTTT.

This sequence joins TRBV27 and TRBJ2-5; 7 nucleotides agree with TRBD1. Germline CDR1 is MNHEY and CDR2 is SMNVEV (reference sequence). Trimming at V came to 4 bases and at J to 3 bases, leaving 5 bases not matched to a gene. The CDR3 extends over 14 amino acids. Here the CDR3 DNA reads TGTGCCAGCAGTTCGACAGGGTTCGAAGAGACCCAGTACTTC. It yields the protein CASSSTGFEETQYF.

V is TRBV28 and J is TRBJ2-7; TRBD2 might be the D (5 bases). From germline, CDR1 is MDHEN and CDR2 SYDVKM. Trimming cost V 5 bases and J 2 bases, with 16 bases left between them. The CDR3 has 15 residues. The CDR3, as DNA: TGTGCCAGCAGTCCACCGGGGTTGGAAACCTACGAGCAGTACTTC. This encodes CASSPPGLETYEQYF.